This entry concerns a single T cell receptor beta chain. Its antigen remains unidentified. The data originate from a study of radiotherapy plus CTLA-4 blockade in lung cancer. Study summary: Disease control was achieved by 31% of patients, and objective responses by about 19%.

Profiled with immunoSEQ multiplex PCR; TCRdb holds only in-frame clones, not every one. The table includes tens of thousands of clones, around 90% detected once. Broader study findings: TCR clones from tumors expanded in blood after radiotherapy plus ipilimumab.

The study gave focal radiation plus ipilimumab CTLA-4 blockade to patients with chemo-refractory metastatic non-small-cell lung cancer. V shed 4 bases and J shed 0 bases, with 12 bases lying between them. CDR1 and CDR2 from the germline V gene are LNHDA and SQIVND (reference sequence). The CDR3 runs to 15 residues. This specimen consisted of peripheral blood, obtained from a patient treated with radiotherapy plus ipilimumab. J is TRBJ1-2 and V is TRBV19; D call uncertain. The receptor was isolated from a human donor with non-small cell lung cancer that progressed on radiotherapy plus ipilimumab. CDR3 amino acids: CASSKGQEANYGYTF. CDR3 DNA sequence: TGTGCCAGTAGTAAAGGTCAGGAGGCTAACTATGGCTACACCTTC.